Listed here is a single T cell receptor beta chain. The target antigen is unknown. In the same sample, other DNA sequences code for this CDR3. The CDR3 runs 13 residues. The V end lost 1 base, the J end lost 2 bases, and 7 bases lay between the germline ends. The germline gives CDR1 SGHRS, CDR2 YFSETQ. The data originate from a study of beta chain features in type 1 diabetes. Whole-study results and caveats: Type 1 diabetes patients showed a moderate but significant shortening of TCRB CDR3s in all four CD4+ subsets.

Sequenced material consisted of expressed TCRB transcripts (all of the isolated RNA was reverse transcribed). Regulatory, naive and central memory T cell samples averaged around 3.9 million reads. TCRdb's table, derived via immunoSEQ multiplex PCR, lists solely in-frame clones and lacks some. The table includes fewer than 900,000 clones, roughly 15% detected once. The receptor comes from a young woman in good health. The genes are TRBV5-1 and TRBJ2-7; a weak D match, TRBD1 (5 bases). Sequenced input: naive CD4+ T cells from blood. The CDR3 sequence: CASSLTGTYEQYF. CDR3 coding DNA: TGCGCCAGCAGCTTGACAGGAACCTACGAGCAGTACTTC.